The clone carrying this TCR beta chain appeared once. V was trimmed by 5 bases and J by 0 bases, leaving 24 bases between them. The germline V gene encodes CDR1 SGDLS and CDR2 YYNGEE. CDR3 size: 19 residues. Assay: immunoSEQ multiplex PCR; the TCRdb copy retains only in-frame clones and omits some. The sample carries 40,000 to 45,000 clones, 70% to 75% recorded once. This specimen comes from a study of control samples from healthy donors and cancer patients. The sample consisted of formalin-fixed, paraffin-embedded tissue. The sequence was collected from a male donor with melanoma. The rearrangement links TRBV9 to TRBJ2-1; no clear D. The CDR3 spells CASSVPYFEISSSYNEQFF. CDR3 DNA sequence: TGTGCCAGCAGTGTACCCTATTTTGAGATATCGAGCTCCTACAATGAGCAGTTCTTC.